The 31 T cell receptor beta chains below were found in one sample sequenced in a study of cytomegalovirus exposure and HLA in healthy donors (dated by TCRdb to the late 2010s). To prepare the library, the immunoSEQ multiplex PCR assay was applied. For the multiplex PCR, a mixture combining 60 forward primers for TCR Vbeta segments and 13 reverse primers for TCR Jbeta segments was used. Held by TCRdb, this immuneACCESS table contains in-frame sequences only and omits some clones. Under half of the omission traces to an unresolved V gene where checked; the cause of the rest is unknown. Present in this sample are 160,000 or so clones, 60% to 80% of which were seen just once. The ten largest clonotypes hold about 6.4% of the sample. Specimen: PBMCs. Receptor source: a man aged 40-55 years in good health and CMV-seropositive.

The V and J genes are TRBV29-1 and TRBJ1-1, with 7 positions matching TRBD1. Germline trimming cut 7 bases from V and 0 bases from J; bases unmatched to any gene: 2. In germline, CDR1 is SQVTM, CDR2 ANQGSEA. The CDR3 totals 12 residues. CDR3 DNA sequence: TGCAGCGCTCAGGGGGTGAACACTGAAGCTTTCTTT. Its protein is CSAQGVNTEAFF.

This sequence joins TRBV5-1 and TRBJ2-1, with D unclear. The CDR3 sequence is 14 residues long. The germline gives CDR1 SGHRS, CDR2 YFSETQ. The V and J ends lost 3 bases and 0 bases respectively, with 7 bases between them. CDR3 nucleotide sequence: TGCGCCAGCAGCTCTGATAGCTCCTACAATGAGCAGTTCTTC. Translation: CASSSDSSYNEQFF.

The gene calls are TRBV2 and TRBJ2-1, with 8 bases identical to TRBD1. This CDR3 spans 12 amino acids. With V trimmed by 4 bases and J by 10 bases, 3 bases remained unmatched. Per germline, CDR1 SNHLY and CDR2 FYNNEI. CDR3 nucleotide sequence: TGTGCCAGCAGTGGGACAGGGCTCGAGCAGTTCTTC. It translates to CASSGTGLEQFF.

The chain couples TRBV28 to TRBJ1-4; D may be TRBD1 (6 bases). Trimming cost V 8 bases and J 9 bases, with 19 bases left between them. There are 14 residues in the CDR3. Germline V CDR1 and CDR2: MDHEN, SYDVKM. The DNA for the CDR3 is TGTGCCAGCCAAAAACAGGGATTTTGGCAAAAACTGTTTTTT. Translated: CASQKQGFWQKLFF.

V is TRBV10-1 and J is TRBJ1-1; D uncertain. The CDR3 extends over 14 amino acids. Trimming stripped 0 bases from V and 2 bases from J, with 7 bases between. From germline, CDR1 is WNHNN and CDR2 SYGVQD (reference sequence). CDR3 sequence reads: CASSESGKNTEAFF. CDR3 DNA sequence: TGCGCCAGCAGTGAGTCCGGGAAAAACACTGAAGCTTTCTTT.

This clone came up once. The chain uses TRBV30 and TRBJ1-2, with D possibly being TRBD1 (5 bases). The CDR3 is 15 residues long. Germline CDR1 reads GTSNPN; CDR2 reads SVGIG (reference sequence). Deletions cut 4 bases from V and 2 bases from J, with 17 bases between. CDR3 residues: CAWIQGHTRNYGYTF. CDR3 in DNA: TGTGCCTGGATTCAAGGACACACAAGGAACTATGGCTACACCTTC.

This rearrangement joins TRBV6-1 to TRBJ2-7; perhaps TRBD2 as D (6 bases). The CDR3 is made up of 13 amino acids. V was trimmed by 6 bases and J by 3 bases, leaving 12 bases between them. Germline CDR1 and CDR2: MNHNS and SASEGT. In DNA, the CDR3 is TGTGCCAGCAGCCGTAGCGGACTCTACGAGCAGTACTTC. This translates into CASSRSGLYEQYF.

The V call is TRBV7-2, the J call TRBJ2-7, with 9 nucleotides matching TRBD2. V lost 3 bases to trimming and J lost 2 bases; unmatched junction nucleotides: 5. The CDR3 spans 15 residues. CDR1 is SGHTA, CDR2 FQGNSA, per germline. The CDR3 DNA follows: TGTGCCAGCAGCTTCGGAGCGGGGGGAACCTACGAGCAGTACTTC. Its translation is CASSFGAGGTYEQYF.

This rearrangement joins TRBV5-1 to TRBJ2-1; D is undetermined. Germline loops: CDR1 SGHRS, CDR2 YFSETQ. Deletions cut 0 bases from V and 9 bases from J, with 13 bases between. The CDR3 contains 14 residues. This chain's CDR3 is CASSLAPRGGEQFF. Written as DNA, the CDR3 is TGCGCCAGCAGCTTGGCCCCGCGTGGCGGTGAGCAGTTCTTC.

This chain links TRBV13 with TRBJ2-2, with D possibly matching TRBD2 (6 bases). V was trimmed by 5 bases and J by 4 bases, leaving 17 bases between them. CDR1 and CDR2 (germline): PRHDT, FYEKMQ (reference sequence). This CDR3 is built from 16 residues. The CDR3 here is CASSPLGGSSTGELFF. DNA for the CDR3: TGTGCCAGCAGCCCCCTAGGAGGGTCTAGCACCGGGGAGCTGTTTTTT.

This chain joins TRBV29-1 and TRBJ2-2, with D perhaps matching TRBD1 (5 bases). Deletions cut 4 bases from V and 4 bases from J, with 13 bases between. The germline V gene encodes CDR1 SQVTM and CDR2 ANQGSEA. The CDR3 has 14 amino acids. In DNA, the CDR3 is TGCAGCGTTGGGGCAGGGCGAGGCACCGGGGAGCTGTTTTTT. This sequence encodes CSVGAGRGTGELFF.

Written as DNA, the CDR3 is TGTGCCAGCAGTTTTTTTACAGGGAGCTCCTACGAGCAGTACTTC. Amino acid sequence: CASSFFTGSSYEQYF. The V and J genes are TRBV6-5 and TRBJ2-7, with D perhaps TRBD1 (6 bases). Between the trimmed V and J ends, which lost 4 bases and 0 bases, there was a span of 13 bases. Germline lookup yields CDR1 MNHEY and CDR2 SVGAGI. This CDR3 contains 15 residues.

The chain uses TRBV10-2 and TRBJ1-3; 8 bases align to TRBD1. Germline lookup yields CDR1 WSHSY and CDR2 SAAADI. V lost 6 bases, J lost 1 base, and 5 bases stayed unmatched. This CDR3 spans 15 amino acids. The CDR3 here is CASRTGTGSGNTIYF. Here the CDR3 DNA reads TGCGCCAGCAGGACCGGGACAGGTTCTGGAAACACCATATATTTT.

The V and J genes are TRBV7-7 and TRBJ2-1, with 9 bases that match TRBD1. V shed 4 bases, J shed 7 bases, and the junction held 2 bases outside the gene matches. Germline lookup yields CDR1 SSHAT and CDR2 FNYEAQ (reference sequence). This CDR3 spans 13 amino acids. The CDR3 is CASSSGQGNEQFF. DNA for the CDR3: TGTGCCAGCAGCTCCGGACAGGGGAATGAGCAGTTCTTC.

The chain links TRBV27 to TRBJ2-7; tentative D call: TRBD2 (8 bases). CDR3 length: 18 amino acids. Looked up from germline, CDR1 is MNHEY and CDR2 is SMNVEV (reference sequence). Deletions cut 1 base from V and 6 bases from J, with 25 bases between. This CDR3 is CASSLLAGGGGGSLEQYF. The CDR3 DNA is TGTGCCAGCAGTTTATTGGCGGGGGGCGGAGGGGGCTCACTCGAGCAGTACTTC.

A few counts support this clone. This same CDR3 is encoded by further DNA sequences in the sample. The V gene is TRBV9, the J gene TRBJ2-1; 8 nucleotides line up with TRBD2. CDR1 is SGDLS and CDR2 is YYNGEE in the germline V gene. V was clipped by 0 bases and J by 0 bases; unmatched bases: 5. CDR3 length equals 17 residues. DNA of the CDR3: TGTGCCAGCAGCGTAGGGGCGGGAGGTAGCTCCTACAATGAGCAGTTCTTC. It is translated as CASSVGAGGSSYNEQFF.

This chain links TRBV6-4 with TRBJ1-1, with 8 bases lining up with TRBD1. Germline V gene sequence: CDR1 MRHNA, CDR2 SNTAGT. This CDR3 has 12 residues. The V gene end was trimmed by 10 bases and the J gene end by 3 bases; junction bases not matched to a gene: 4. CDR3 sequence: CAISDRDTEAFF. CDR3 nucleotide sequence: TGTGCCATTTCGGACAGGGACACTGAAGCTTTCTTT.

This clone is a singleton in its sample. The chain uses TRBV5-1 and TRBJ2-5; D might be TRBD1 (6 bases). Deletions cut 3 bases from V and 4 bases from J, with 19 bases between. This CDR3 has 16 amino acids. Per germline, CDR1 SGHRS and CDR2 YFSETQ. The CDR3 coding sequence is TGCGCCAGCAGCTACCAGGGGACACTCCGGGGAGAGACCCAGTACTTC. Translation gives CASSYQGTLRGETQYF.

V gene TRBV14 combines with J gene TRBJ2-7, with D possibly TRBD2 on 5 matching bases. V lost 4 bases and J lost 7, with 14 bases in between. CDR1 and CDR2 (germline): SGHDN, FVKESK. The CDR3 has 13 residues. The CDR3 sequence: CASSPRASGEQYF. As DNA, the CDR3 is TGTGCCAGCAGCCCACGGGCCTCGGGGGAGCAGTACTTC.

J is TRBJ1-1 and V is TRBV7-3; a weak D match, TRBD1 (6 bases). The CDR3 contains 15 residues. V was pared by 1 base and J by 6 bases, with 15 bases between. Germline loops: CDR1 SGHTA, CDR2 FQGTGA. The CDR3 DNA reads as TGTGCCAGCAGCTTAATAGCGGGGGCGGGCGCTGAAGCTTTCTTT. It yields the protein CASSLIAGAGAEAFF. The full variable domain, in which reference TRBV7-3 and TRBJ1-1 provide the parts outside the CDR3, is GAGVSQTPSNKVTEKGKYVELRCDPISGHTALYWYRQSLGQGPEFLIYFQGTGAADDSGLPNDRFFAVRPEGSVSTLKIQRTERGDSAVYLCASSLIAGAGAEAFFGQGTRLTVV.

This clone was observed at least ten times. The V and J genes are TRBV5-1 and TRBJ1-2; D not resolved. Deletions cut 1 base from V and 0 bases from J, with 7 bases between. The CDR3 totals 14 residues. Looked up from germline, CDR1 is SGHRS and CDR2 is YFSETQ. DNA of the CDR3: TGCGCCAGCAGCTTGACGACTGCTAACTATGGCTACACCTTC. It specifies CASSLTTANYGYTF.

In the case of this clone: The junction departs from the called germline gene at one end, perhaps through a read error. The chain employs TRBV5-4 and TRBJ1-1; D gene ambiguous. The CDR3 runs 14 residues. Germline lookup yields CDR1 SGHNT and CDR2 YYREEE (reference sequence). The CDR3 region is CASSSPQKNAEAFF. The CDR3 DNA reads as TGTGCCAGCAGCTCACCACAGAAGAACGCTGAAGCTTTCTTT. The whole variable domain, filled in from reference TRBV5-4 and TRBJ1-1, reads ETGVTQSPTHLIKTRGQQVTLRCSSQSGHNTVSWYQQALGQGPQFIFQYYREEENGRGNFPPRFSGLQFPNYSSELNVNALELDDSALYLCASSSPQKNAEAFFGQGTRLTVV.

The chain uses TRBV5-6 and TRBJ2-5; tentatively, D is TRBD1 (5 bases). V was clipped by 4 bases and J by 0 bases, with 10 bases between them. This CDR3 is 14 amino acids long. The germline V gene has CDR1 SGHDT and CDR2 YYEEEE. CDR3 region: CASSTDTYQETQYF. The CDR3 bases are TGTGCCAGCAGCACGGACACCTACCAAGAGACCCAGTACTTC.

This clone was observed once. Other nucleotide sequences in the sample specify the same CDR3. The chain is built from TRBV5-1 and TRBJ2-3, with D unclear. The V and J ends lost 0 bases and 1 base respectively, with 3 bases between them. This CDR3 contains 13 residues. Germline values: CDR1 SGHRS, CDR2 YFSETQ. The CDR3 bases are TGCGCCAGCAGCTTGGGAGGCACAGATACGCAGTATTTT. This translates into CASSLGGTDTQYF.

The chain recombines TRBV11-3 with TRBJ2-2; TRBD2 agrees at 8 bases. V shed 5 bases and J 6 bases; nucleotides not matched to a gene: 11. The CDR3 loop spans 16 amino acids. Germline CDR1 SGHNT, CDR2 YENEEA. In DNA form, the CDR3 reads TGTGCCAGCAGCCTGACTCGGACTAGCTCCTCCGGGGAGCTGTTTTTT. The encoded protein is CASSLTRTSSSGELFF.

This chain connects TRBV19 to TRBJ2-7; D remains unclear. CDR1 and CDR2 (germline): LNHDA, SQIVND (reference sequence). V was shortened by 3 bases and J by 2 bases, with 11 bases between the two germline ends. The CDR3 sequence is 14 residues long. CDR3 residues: CASSISSLPYEQYF. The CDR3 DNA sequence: TGTGCCAGTAGTATTTCGAGCCTCCCCTACGAGCAGTACTTC.

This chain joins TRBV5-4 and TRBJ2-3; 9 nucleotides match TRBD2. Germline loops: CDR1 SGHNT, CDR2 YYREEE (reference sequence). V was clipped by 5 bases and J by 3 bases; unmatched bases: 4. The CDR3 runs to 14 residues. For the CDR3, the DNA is TGTGCCAGCAGACCTAGCGGGGTGACAGATACGCAGTATTTT. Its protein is CASRPSGVTDTQYF. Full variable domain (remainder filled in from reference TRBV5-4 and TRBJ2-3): ETGVTQSPTHLIKTRGQQVTLRCSSQSGHNTVSWYQQALGQGPQFIFQYYREEENGRGNFPPRFSGLQFPNYSSELNVNALELDDSALYLCASRPSGVTDTQYFGPGTRLTVL.

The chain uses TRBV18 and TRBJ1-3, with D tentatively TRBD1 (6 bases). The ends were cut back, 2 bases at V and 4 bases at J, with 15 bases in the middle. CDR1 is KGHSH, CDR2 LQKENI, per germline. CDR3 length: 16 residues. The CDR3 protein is CASSPAGTRLGNTIYF. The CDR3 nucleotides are TGTGCCAGCTCACCAGCCGGGACACGACTAGGAAACACCATATATTTT.

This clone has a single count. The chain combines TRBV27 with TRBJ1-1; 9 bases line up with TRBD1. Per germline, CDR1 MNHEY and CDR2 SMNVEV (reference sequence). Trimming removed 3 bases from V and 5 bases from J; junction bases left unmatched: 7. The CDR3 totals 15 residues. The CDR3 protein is CASSFFGTGRTEAFF. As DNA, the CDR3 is TGTGCCAGCAGTTTTTTCGGGACAGGGCGTACTGAAGCTTTCTTT.

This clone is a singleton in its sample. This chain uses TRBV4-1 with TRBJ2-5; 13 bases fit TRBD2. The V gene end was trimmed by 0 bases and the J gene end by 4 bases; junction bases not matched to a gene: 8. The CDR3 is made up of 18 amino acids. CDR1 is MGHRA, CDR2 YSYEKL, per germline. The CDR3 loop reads CASSQEGLLAGGGETQYF. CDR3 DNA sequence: TGCGCCAGCAGCCAAGAAGGCCTACTAGCGGGAGGGGGAGAGACCCAGTACTTC.

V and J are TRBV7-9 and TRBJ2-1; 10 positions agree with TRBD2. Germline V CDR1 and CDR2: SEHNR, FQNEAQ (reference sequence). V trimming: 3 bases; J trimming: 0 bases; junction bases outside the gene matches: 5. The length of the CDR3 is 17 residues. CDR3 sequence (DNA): TGTGCCAGCAGCTTCAGCGGGAGGGGCGGCTCCTACAATGAGCAGTTCTTC. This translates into CASSFSGRGGSYNEQFF. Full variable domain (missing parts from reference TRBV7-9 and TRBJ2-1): DTGVSQNPRHKITKRGQNVTFRCDPISEHNRLYWYRQTLGQGPEFLTYFQNEAQLEKSRLLSDRFSAERPKGSFSTLEIQRTEQGDSAMYLCASSFSGRGGSYNEQFFGPGTRLTVL.